The 20 T cell receptor beta chains reported below all come from one sample, sequenced in a study of CD8 T cells in Susac syndrome. Random-hexamer reverse transcription was applied to about 0.45 to 1 ug RNA. TCRdb re-called the immunoSEQ multiplex PCR reads through MiXCR, storing one row per CDR3 protein. The top ten clones hold 0.1% of a sample with about 190,000 distinct CDR3 sequences, 90% to 95% of them seen once. What was sequenced was CD4+ T cells from PBMCs. All receptors derive from a human donor in good health.

V usage is TRBV5-1 and J usage is TRBJ1-2; maybe TRBD1 (5 bases). The V gene's germline CDR1 is SGHRS and CDR2 YFSETQ. This CDR3 has 16 residues. Trimming shortened V by 3 bases and J by 2 bases, and 17 bases separated the two germline ends. The CDR3 DNA sequence: TGCGCCAGCAGCTCATCTTCGGGTTGGGGGAACTATGGCTACACCTTC. Translating it yields CASSSSSGWGNYGYTF.

The V and J genes are TRBV20-1 and TRBJ1-5, with a weak D call TRBD1 (5 bases). There are 13 residues in the CDR3. Deletions cut 5 bases from V and 2 bases from J, with 10 bases between. Germline V CDR1 and CDR2: DFQATT, SNEGSKA (reference sequence). The CDR3 loop reads CSAGGTGNQPQHF. For the CDR3, the DNA is TGCAGTGCTGGGGGGACCGGCAATCAGCCCCAGCATTTT.

The chain is built from TRBV6-2 or TRBV6-3 and TRBJ1-5; D remains ambiguous. The CDR3 is 11 amino acids. The V gene's germline CDR1 is MNHEY and CDR2 SVGEGT. Trimming removed 10 bases at V and 1 base at J, with 5 bases between. In nucleotides, the CDR3 is TGTGCCATTTGGAGCAATCAGCCCCAGCATTTT. Translating it yields CAIWSNQPQHF.

The chain couples TRBV5-1 to TRBJ2-3, with D possibly called TRBD1 or TRBD2 (5 bases each). The germline V gene has CDR1 SGHRS and CDR2 YFSETQ. This CDR3 has 14 amino acids. V was clipped by 4 bases and J by 2 bases, with 11 bases between them. The CDR3 nucleotides are TGCGCCAGCAGCCCGGGACCTCCCACAGATACGCAGTATTTT. Its translation is CASSPGPPTDTQYF. The whole variable domain, remainder taken from reference TRBV5-1 and TRBJ2-3, is KAGVTQTPRYLIKTRGQQVTLSCSPISGHRSVSWYQQTPGQGLQFLFEYFSETQRNKGNFPGRFSGRQFSNSRSEMNVSTLELGDSALYLCASSPGPPTDTQYFGPGTRLTVL.

V and J are TRBV9 and TRBJ2-2; 7 bases map to TRBD2. Germline V gene lookup returns CDR1 SGDLS and CDR2 YYNGEE. The ends lost 0 bases at V and 0 bases at J; junction bases unmatched: 2. The CDR3 sequence is 16 residues long. CDR3 protein: CASSVGAGSNTGELFF. The CDR3 DNA reads as TGTGCCAGCAGCGTAGGAGCGGGATCGAACACCGGGGAGCTGTTTTTT.

V is TRBV18 and J is TRBJ1-6; D remains unclear. CDR1 and CDR2 (germline): KGHSH, LQKENI. V lost 5 bases and J lost 3, with 5 bases in between. The CDR3 sequence is 13 residues long. The CDR3 loop is CASSSDYNSPLHF. The CDR3, as DNA: TGTGCCAGCTCAAGCGACTATAATTCACCCCTCCACTTT.

The rearrangement joins TRBV5-1 to TRBJ1-4; D is unclear. CDR3 size: 15 residues. The V end lost 5 bases, the J end lost 6 bases, and 17 bases lay between the germline ends. Germline CDR1 reads SGHRS; CDR2 reads YFSETQ. CDR3 sequence reads: CASRYGGRVDEKLFF. The CDR3 DNA reads as TGCGCCAGCAGATACGGCGGTAGGGTAGATGAAAAACTGTTTTTT.

The V gene is TRBV27, the J gene TRBJ1-5, with D unclear. CDR1 MNHEY and CDR2 SMNVEV come from the germline V gene (reference sequence). The ends were cut back, 4 bases at V and 5 bases at J, with 6 bases in the middle. The CDR3 loop spans 12 amino acids. DNA for the CDR3: TGTGCCAGCAGTTCCGGGTATCAGCCCCAGCATTTT. It translates to CASSSGYQPQHF.

The sample holds one count of this clonotype. V gene TRBV5-8 combines with J gene TRBJ2-5; D may be TRBD1 or TRBD2 (5 bases each). The CDR3 is 14 residues long. CDR1 and CDR2 (germline): SGHTS, YDEGEE. The V gene lost 3 bases and the J gene lost 1 base, with 10 bases spanning the gap. CDR3 DNA sequence: TGTGCCAGCAGCTGGCACGGGACCCAAGAGACCCAGTACTTC. Protein product: CASSWHGTQETQYF.

This chain links TRBV12-3 or TRBV12-4 with TRBJ1-2; D gene ambiguous. Trimming left V 5 bases short and J 6 bases short, with 16 bases between. The CDR3 has 14 amino acids. The CDR3 loop is CASSRAGIDNGYTF. Written as DNA, the CDR3 is TGTGCCAGCAGTCGGGCGGGGATAGATAATGGCTACACCTTC.

The chain has TRBV3-1 and TRBJ2-1; D is unresolved. The CDR3 is 16 amino acids. Deletions cut 3 bases from V and 0 bases from J, with 12 bases between. Germline V gene lookup returns CDR1 LGHDT and CDR2 YNNKEL (reference sequence). Here the CDR3 reads CASSHLMADSYNEQFF. DNA of the CDR3: TGTGCCAGCAGCCATCTCATGGCCGACTCCTACAATGAGCAGTTCTTC.

V and J are TRBV7-2 and TRBJ1-6; D gene unclear. The CDR3 covers 13 residues. CDR1 SGHTA and CDR2 FQGNSA come from the germline V gene. Trimming cost V 2 bases and J 10 bases, with 9 bases left between them. The CDR3 sequence is CASSLQVLSPLHF. The CDR3 DNA reads as TGTGCCAGCAGCTTACAGGTCCTCTCACCCCTCCACTTT.

This chain connects TRBV2 to TRBJ2-2, with 8 bases that match TRBD1. The CDR3 has 15 amino acids. With 4 bases clipped from V and 5 bases from J, the junction kept 6 bases outside the gene matches. Germline V gene sequence: CDR1 SNHLY, CDR2 FYNNEI. The CDR3 DNA reads as TGTGCCAGCAGTGGAAGGACAGGGATTACCGGGGAGCTGTTTTTT. It yields the protein CASSGRTGITGELFF.

The chain has TRBV27 and TRBJ2-3; D remains unclear. Trimming pared 4 bases from V and 9 bases from J, leaving 14 bases between. Germline V CDR1 and CDR2: MNHEY, SMNVEV (reference sequence). This CDR3 has 13 residues. The CDR3 loop reads CASSSPWTETQYF. The CDR3 region has the DNA TGTGCCAGCAGTTCCCCTTGGACGGAGACGCAGTATTTT.

This sequence joins TRBV29-1 and TRBJ1-1; 7 bases agree with TRBD1. From germline, CDR1 is SQVTM and CDR2 ANQGSEA. With V trimmed by 4 bases and J by 0 bases, 2 bases remained unmatched. This CDR3 is 13 amino acids long. CDR3 sequence: CSVARGVNTEAFF. Written as DNA, the CDR3 is TGCAGCGTTGCCAGGGGGGTGAACACTGAAGCTTTCTTT.

This chain uses TRBV14 with TRBJ2-7; no reliable D call. This CDR3 has 13 residues. Between the trimmed V and J ends, which lost 0 bases and 4 bases, there was a span of 7 bases. Germline V gene data show CDR1 as SGHDN and CDR2 as FVKESK. The CDR3 nucleotides are TGTGCCAGCAGCCAAGACCTCCTATACGAGCAGTACTTC. Amino acid sequence: CASSQDLLYEQYF.

The V call is TRBV7-2, the J call TRBJ1-3; TRBD1 agrees at 9 bases. Trimming removed 5 bases from V and 2 bases from J; junction bases left unmatched: 7. This CDR3 spans 16 amino acids. The germline V gene encodes CDR1 SGHTA and CDR2 FQGNSA. CDR3 nucleotides: TGTGCCAGCAGCCTTTCGACAGGGGGAACTGGAAACACCATATATTTT. Its translation is CASSLSTGGTGNTIYF.

The rearrangement joins TRBV28 to TRBJ2-1; the D is unclear. Germline V gene data show CDR1 as MDHEN and CDR2 as SYDVKM. This CDR3 is 12 amino acids long. V lost 2 bases and J lost 11, with 10 bases in between. In DNA, the CDR3 is TGTGCCAGCAGTTTAGCACCTCGCCAGCAGTTCTTC. This codes for CASSLAPRQQFF.

The gene calls are TRBV24-1 and TRBJ2-2, with D hard to call. V gave up 4 bases and J gave up 0 bases, with 17 bases separating them. The CDR3 is made up of 18 amino acids. The germline gives CDR1 KGHDR, CDR2 SFDVKD. Written as DNA, the CDR3 is TGTGCCACCAGTGACCCCGGACGGGCGTTAACGAACACCGGGGAGCTGTTTTTT. Translating gives CATSDPGRALTNTGELFF.

V gene TRBV4-2 combines with J gene TRBJ2-3; no definite D call. This CDR3 contains 12 residues. Looked up from germline, CDR1 is LGHNA and CDR2 is YNFKEQ. V lost 2 bases to trimming and J lost 4 bases, with 4 bases between them. CDR3: CASSQFPDTQYF. CDR3 in DNA: TGTGCCAGCAGCCAATTTCCAGATACGCAGTATTTT.